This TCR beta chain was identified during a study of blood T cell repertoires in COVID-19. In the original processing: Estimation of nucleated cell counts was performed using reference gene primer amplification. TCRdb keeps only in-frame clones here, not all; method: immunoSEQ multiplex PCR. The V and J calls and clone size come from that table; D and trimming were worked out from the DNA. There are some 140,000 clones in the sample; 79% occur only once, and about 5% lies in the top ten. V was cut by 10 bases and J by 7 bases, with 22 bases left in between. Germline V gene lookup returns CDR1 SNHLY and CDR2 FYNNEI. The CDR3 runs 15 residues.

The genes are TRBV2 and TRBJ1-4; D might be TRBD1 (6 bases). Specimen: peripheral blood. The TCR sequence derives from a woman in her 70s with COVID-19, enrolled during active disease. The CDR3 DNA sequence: TGTGCCACCGCAGGGGAGAAACTCCAAGGTGAAAAACTGTTTTTT. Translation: CATAGEKLQGEKLFF.